The 14 T cell receptor beta chains reported below all come from one sample, sequenced in a study of cytomegalovirus exposure and HLA in healthy donors. TCRdb's table, derived via immunoSEQ multiplex PCR, lists solely in-frame clones and lacks some. The sample shows 90,000 to 110,000 clones, 85% to 90% of them seen only once. The sequencing sample was made of PBMCs. Every receptor here comes from a woman under 30 in good health and CMV-seronegative.

This rearrangement joins TRBV5-1 to TRBJ1-4, with 10 positions matching TRBD1. This CDR3 has 14 residues. The V and J ends lost 5 bases and 8 bases, in that order; junction bases with no gene match: 6. Germline loops: CDR1 SGHRS, CDR2 YFSETQ. This CDR3 is CASRPGTGDEKLFF. The CDR3 nucleotides are TGCGCCAGCAGACCCGGGACAGGGGACGAAAAACTGTTTTTT.

V gene TRBV5-1 combines with J gene TRBJ1-3; D perhaps matches TRBD1 (6 bases). V lost 4 bases and J 2 bases, leaving 19 bases between the germline ends. The CDR3 length is 17 residues. In germline, CDR1 is SGHRS, CDR2 YFSETQ. Here the CDR3 reads CASSPRQAARPGNTIYF. CDR3 bases: TGCGCCAGCAGCCCCCGACAGGCCGCCCGCCCTGGAAACACCATATATTTT.

The gene calls are TRBV6-6 and TRBJ2-3; D gene unclear. CDR1 and CDR2 from the germline V gene are MNHNY and SVGAGI (reference sequence). Trimming took off 3 bases at V and 0 bases at J, with 10 bases between the two ends. This CDR3 comprises 15 residues. CDR3 sequence reads: CASSYEATSTDTQYF. CDR3 sequence (DNA): TGTGCCAGCAGTTATGAGGCAACTAGCACAGATACGCAGTATTTT.

V and J are TRBV27 and TRBJ2-7; D perhaps matches TRBD1 (5 bases). Germline loops: CDR1 MNHEY, CDR2 SMNVEV (reference sequence). There are 13 residues in the CDR3. V was cut by 3 bases and J by 1 base, with 7 bases left in between. CDR3 bases: TGTGCCAGCAGTTTCAGGGAATCCTACGAGCAGTACTTC. Its protein is CASSFRESYEQYF.

The chain combines TRBV28 with TRBJ2-7, with 7 positions matching TRBD2. This CDR3 region has 13 residues. Germline V gives CDR1 MDHEN, CDR2 SYDVKM. Losses at the gene ends were 6 bases for V and 1 base for J; bases not matched to a gene: 3. The CDR3: CASSGGSSYEQYF. The DNA for the CDR3 is TGTGCCAGCAGCGGGGGGTCTTCCTACGAGCAGTACTTC.

This rearrangement joins TRBV5-1 to TRBJ1-2; tentatively, D is TRBD1 (6 bases). Germline CDR1 SGHRS, CDR2 YFSETQ. This CDR3 spans 13 amino acids. V was cut by 5 bases and J by 4 bases, with 12 bases left in between. The CDR3 region is CASREGEGYGYTF. The CDR3 DNA sequence: TGCGCCAGCAGAGAGGGGGAAGGCTATGGCTACACCTTC.

The CDR3 reads CASRRSAYEQYF. The CDR3 nucleotides read TGTGCCAGCCGAAGAAGCGCCTACGAGCAGTACTTC. The chain carries TRBV6-4 and TRBJ2-7; D ambiguous. V lost 8 bases and J 2 bases, leaving 10 bases between the germline ends. This CDR3 is built from 12 residues. Germline CDR1 is MRHNA and CDR2 is SNTAGT.

The rearrangement uses TRBV5-1 and TRBJ1-1; 9 bases are a match to TRBD1. The ends lost 2 bases at V and 5 bases at J; junction bases unmatched: 7. Germline lookup yields CDR1 SGHRS and CDR2 YFSETQ. The CDR3 totals 15 residues. DNA of the CDR3: TGCGCCAGCAGCTTTGGACAGGGGCCTGGGACTGAAGCTTTCTTT. This sequence encodes CASSFGQGPGTEAFF.

The rearrangement links TRBV4-1 to TRBJ2-7; TRBD1 matches at 10 bases. This CDR3 has 19 amino acids. The germline V gene has CDR1 MGHRA and CDR2 YSYEKL. The trim removed 4 bases at V and 4 bases at J, leaving 19 bases unmatched. CDR3 sequence: CASSPAGTGEARGLYEQYF. The CDR3 DNA follows: TGCGCCAGCAGCCCAGCCGGGACAGGGGAAGCACGGGGCCTTTACGAGCAGTACTTC.

Notes on this clone: Other DNA sequences in this sample translate to the same CDR3. The rearrangement joins TRBV5-1 to TRBJ1-2; TRBD1 might be the D (6 bases). The CDR3 spans 13 residues. V was pared by 4 bases and J by 2 bases, with 9 bases between. Germline-derived CDR1 and CDR2 are SGHRS and YFSETQ. CDR3: CASSLGQNYGYTF. CDR3 nucleotides: TGCGCCAGCAGCCTAGGACAGAACTATGGCTACACCTTC.

The rearrangement links TRBV7-8 to TRBJ2-4; the D gene is possibly TRBD2 (5 bases). The CDR3 consists of 14 residues. Deletions cut 0 bases from V and 6 bases from J, with 9 bases between. The germline gives CDR1 SGHVS, CDR2 FQNEAQ. This CDR3 is CASSLASAGNIQYF. The CDR3 DNA is TGTGCCAGCAGCTTAGCGAGCGCGGGAAACATTCAGTACTTC. Full variable domain (outside the CDR3, taken from reference TRBV7-8 and TRBJ2-4): GAGVSQSPRYKVAKRGQDVALRCDPISGHVSLFWYQQALGQGPEFLTYFQNEAQLDKSGLPSDRFFAERPEGSVSTLKIQRTQQEDSAVYLCASSLASAGNIQYFGAGTRLSVL.

This chain connects TRBV7-9 to TRBJ2-3; 7 nucleotides line up with TRBD2. The CDR3 is 14 amino acids. J lost 6 bases, V lost 3 bases, and 6 bases had no gene match. The germline CDR1 and CDR2 sequences are SEHNR and FQNEAQ (reference sequence). This CDR3 is CASSFIGRKDTQYF. CDR3 DNA: TGTGCCAGCAGCTTCATCGGGAGGAAGGATACGCAGTATTTT.

The rearrangement joins TRBV15 to TRBJ1-3; a possible D gene is TRBD1 (6 bases). The ends were cut back, 0 bases at V and 2 bases at J, with 17 bases in the middle. The CDR3 is made up of 18 amino acids. Per the germline V gene, CDR1 is LNHNV and CDR2 is YYDKDF (reference sequence). The CDR3 DNA is TGTGCCACCAGCAGAGATTTAGGGACACTTCCTGCTGGAAACACCATATATTTT. Translated: CATSRDLGTLPAGNTIYF.

The CDR3 sequence is CSAKTQGTGANVLTF. The CDR3 nucleotides read TGCAGCGCTAAGACCCAGGGGACTGGGGCCAACGTCCTGACTTTC. The chain uses TRBV29-1 and TRBJ2-6; D possibly corresponds to TRBD1 (6 bases). Germline V lookup: CDR1 SQVTM, CDR2 ANQGSEA. This CDR3 has 15 amino acids. Trimming shortened V by 7 bases and J by 2 bases, and 15 bases separated the two germline ends.